Presented here are 13 T cell receptor beta chains from one specimen sequenced in a study of blood T cell repertoires in COVID-19 (dated by TCRdb to about 2020). The method was the immunoSEQ multiplex PCR assay. The table was pulled from immuneACCESS by TCRdb, which kept in-frame rearrangements only. Such tables lose some clones; where checked, under half of the loss comes from unresolved V genes, and the rest has no known cause. For this sample the table gives about 120,000 clones, of which 85% were detected only once. Approximately 30% of the sample is held by the ten biggest clonotypes. Sequenced: peripheral blood. The receptors come from a woman of 80 years or more with acute or convalescent COVID-19.

The CDR3 sequence: CASPDSWTSGEDEQFF. The CDR3 nucleotides are TGTGCCAGCCCCGACTCTTGGACTAGCGGGGAGGATGAGCAGTTCTTC. The genes are TRBV3-1 (or the pseudogene TRBV3-2) and TRBJ2-1, with TRBD2 matching 12 bases. Germline V gene lookup returns CDR1 LGHDT and CDR2 YNNKEL (reference sequence). The CDR3 is 16 residues long. The junction had 13 bases not matched to a gene; V was cut back by 8 bases and J by 8 bases.

This chain joins TRBV4-2 and TRBJ2-3; TRBD1 matches 8 bases. V was pared by 0 bases and J by 6 bases, with 17 bases of the junction left unmatched. The CDR3 is 19 amino acids. CDR1 and CDR2 (germline): LGHNA, YNFKEQ. CDR3 nucleotides: TGTGCCAGCAGCCAAGAGACATTGGACAGGGAATTTCCCGGTGATACGCAGTATTTT. Translated: CASSQETLDREFPGDTQYF.

The rearrangement uses TRBV25-1 and TRBJ2-5; a possible D gene is TRBD2 (6 bases). The CDR3 totals 15 residues. V was shortened by 7 bases and J by 2 bases, with 17 bases between the two germline ends. Germline assignment: CDR1 MGHDK and CDR2 SYGVNS. CDR3 sequence: CASTPVWGDQETQYF. The CDR3 DNA reads as TGTGCCAGCACTCCGGTTTGGGGGGATCAAGAGACCCAGTACTTC.

The rearrangement links TRBV5-1 to TRBJ1-4, with D unclear. Per germline, CDR1 SGHRS and CDR2 YFSETQ. The CDR3 covers 14 residues. V lost 4 bases, J lost 0 bases, and 7 bases lay in between. The CDR3 reads CASSRGTTNEKLFF. The CDR3 DNA is TGCGCCAGCAGCAGAGGGACAACTAATGAAAAACTGTTTTTT.

The chain is built from TRBV4-3 and TRBJ1-2; the match to TRBD1 covers 9 bases. Germline V gene lookup returns CDR1 LGHNA and CDR2 YSLEER. The CDR3 is 14 residues long. J lost 10 bases, V lost 3 bases, and 9 bases had no gene match. This chain's CDR3 is CASSQPGQGSDYTF. The DNA of the CDR3 is TGCGCCAGCAGCCAGCCGGGACAGGGTTCGGACTACACCTTC.

The table lists this clone with a count of one. The rearrangement links TRBV2 to TRBJ1-6; D perhaps matches TRBD1 (6 bases). The CDR3 totals 15 residues. In germline, CDR1 is SNHLY, CDR2 FYNNEI. Trimming stripped 6 bases from V and 9 bases from J, with 18 bases between. The CDR3 loop is CASREQGTFSSPLHF. CDR3 sequence (DNA): TGTGCCAGCAGGGAACAGGGTACTTTTAGTTCACCCCTCCACTTT.

This clone was counted only a few times. The chain couples TRBV19 to TRBJ1-2, with 8 bases identical to TRBD1. The CDR3 runs 15 residues. Germline V gene lookup returns CDR1 LNHDA and CDR2 SQIVND (reference sequence). V dropped 6 bases and J dropped 8; count of bases not matched to a gene: 14. The CDR3 coding sequence is TGTGCCAGTAGGGATTCCGGGACAGGTGGGAGAGGCTACACCTTC. This codes for CASRDSGTGGRGYTF.

The chain combines TRBV3-1 (or the pseudogene TRBV3-2) with TRBJ2-2, with a tentative D call TRBD1 (5 bases). Trimming took off 4 bases at V and 4 bases at J, with 10 bases between the two ends. The CDR3 runs to 14 residues. Germline V gene data show CDR1 as LGHDT and CDR2 as YNNKEL (reference sequence). This chain's CDR3 is CASSPWTITGELFF. CDR3 sequence (DNA): TGTGCCAGCAGCCCCTGGACAATCACCGGGGAGCTGTTTTTT.

The J gene is TRBJ1-1, the V gene TRBV9; no clear D gene. From germline, CDR1 is SGDLS and CDR2 YYNGEE. The CDR3 has 11 residues. Trimming pared 2 bases from V and 5 bases from J, leaving 4 bases between. Here the CDR3 reads CASSVQTEAFF. The CDR3 coding sequence is TGTGCCAGCAGCGTTCAAACTGAAGCTTTCTTT.

The chain carries TRBV5-1 and TRBJ2-2, with 10 bases matching TRBD2. Per germline, CDR1 SGHRS and CDR2 YFSETQ. Germline trimming cut 4 bases from V and 5 bases from J; bases unmatched to any gene: 8. This CDR3 is 16 amino acids long. The CDR3 DNA is TGCGCCAGCAGCCAAACTAGCGGGGCTTATACCGGGGAGCTGTTTTTT. Translated, it gives CASSQTSGAYTGELFF.

The rearrangement joins TRBV5-8 to TRBJ1-3; TRBD1 matches at 9 bases. Germline lookup yields CDR1 SGHTS and CDR2 YDEGEE. This CDR3 is built from 15 residues. J gave up 4 bases and V 1 base, and 3 bases lay outside the gene matches. In nucleotides, the CDR3 is TGTGCCAGCAGCTTGAGGACAGGGGAAGGAAACACCATATATTTT. Its protein product is CASSLRTGEGNTIYF.

The chain carries TRBV7-2 and TRBJ2-1; D remains ambiguous. CDR1 and CDR2 from the germline V gene are SGHTA and FQGNSA. CDR3 length: 11 residues. V lost 5 bases to trimming and J lost 7 bases, with 6 bases between them. CDR3 in amino acids: CASSPRNEQFF. The CDR3 nucleotides are TGTGCCAGCAGCCCGCGTAATGAGCAGTTCTTC. The full variable domain, completed using reference TRBV7-2 and TRBJ2-1, is GAGVSQSPSNKVTEKGKDVELRCDPISGHTALYWYRQSLGQGLEFLIYFQGNSAPDKSGLPSDRFSAERTGGSVSTLTIQRTQQEDSAVYLCASSPRNEQFFGPGTRLTVL.

This clone was detected once. The chain is built from TRBV15 and TRBJ1-5, with 9 bases lining up with TRBD1. V shed 5 bases, J shed 1 base, and the junction held 3 bases outside the gene matches. There are 15 residues in the CDR3. Germline lookup yields CDR1 LNHNV and CDR2 YYDKDF (reference sequence). In nucleotides, the CDR3 is TGTGCCACCAGCCGGACAGGGGACAGCAATCAGCCCCAGCATTTT. Translating gives CATSRTGDSNQPQHF.